A single sample gave rise to the 24 T cell receptor beta chains below, sequenced in a study of beta chain features in type 1 diabetes. Regarding the study as a whole: All four CD4+ subsets from Type 1 diabetes patients carried moderately but significantly shorter TCRB CDR3s.

Antigens of these TCRs are unknown. Expressed TCRB transcripts were sequenced, since all the RNA that had been isolated was reverse transcribed. Only in-frame clones appear in the TCRdb table, and some are missing; sequencing was by immunoSEQ multiplex PCR. The table shows a few hundred thousand clones, with roughly 13% occurring only once. Sequenced: naive CD4+ T cells from blood. All receptors derive from a woman aged 18-29 years with type 1 diabetes.

The rearrangement uses TRBV11-2 and TRBJ1-2, with 7 bases lining up with TRBD1. V shed 6 bases and J 0 bases; nucleotides not matched to a gene: 13. Germline V gene sequence: CDR1 SGHAT, CDR2 FQNNGV. The CDR3 is made up of 17 amino acids. The CDR3 is CASRSIRDSLSNYGYTF. CDR3 bases: TGTGCCAGCAGGTCAATCCGGGACAGTTTATCTAACTATGGCTACACCTTC.

The sample holds a few counts of this clone. Additional DNA sequences in this sample encode the identical CDR3. The chain carries TRBV18 and TRBJ1-2, with D perhaps TRBD1 (6 bases). The CDR3 runs to 12 residues. Trimming stripped 6 bases from V and 5 bases from J, with 10 bases between. The germline CDR1 and CDR2 sequences are KGHSH and LQKENI. This CDR3 is CASSTGIYGYTF. DNA of the CDR3: TGTGCCAGCTCCACAGGGATATATGGCTACACCTTC.

The chain joins TRBV11-1 to TRBJ1-1, with a possible D match to TRBD1 (6 bases). Trimming pared 5 bases from V and 4 bases from J, leaving 8 bases between. The germline gives CDR1 SGHAT, CDR2 FQDESV (reference sequence). The CDR3 is 12 residues long. CDR3 residues: CASSATGTEAFF. DNA of the CDR3: TGTGCCAGCAGCGCGACAGGCACTGAAGCTTTCTTT.

The chain uses TRBV18 and TRBJ2-7; 8 bases are a match to TRBD2. V was clipped by 0 bases and J by 6 bases; unmatched bases: 1. The germline V gene has CDR1 KGHSH and CDR2 LQKENI. This CDR3 region has 13 residues. CDR3 residues: CASSPPGGVEQYV. CDR3 in DNA: TGTGCCAGCTCACCACCCGGGGGGGTCGAGCAGTACGTC.

The V call is TRBV18, the J call TRBJ2-1, with D possibly matching TRBD1 (5 bases). V lost 3 bases to trimming and J lost 3 bases, with 12 bases between them. Germline CDR1 and CDR2: KGHSH and LQKENI. The CDR3 is 15 amino acids. In DNA form, the CDR3 reads TGTGCCAGCTCACCGCTGAGGCAGGGCTACAATGAGCAGTTCTTC. Its translation is CASSPLRQGYNEQFF.

The chain joins TRBV30 to TRBJ1-2; TRBD1 is a possible D gene (5 bases). CDR1 and CDR2 from the germline V gene are GTSNPN and SVGIG (reference sequence). CDR3 length equals 12 residues. V shed 3 bases and J shed 2 bases, with 7 bases lying between them. This CDR3 is CAWRQVNYGYTF. As DNA, the CDR3 is TGTGCCTGGAGACAGGTCAACTATGGCTACACCTTC.

This clone was detected a few times. The CDR3 loop reads CASSSIGQGEDGYTF. The CDR3 nucleotides read TGTGCCAGCAGCTCGATAGGACAGGGGGAGGATGGCTACACCTTC. The V and J genes are TRBV7-9 and TRBJ1-2; 10 bases are shared with TRBD1. Per the germline V gene, CDR1 is SEHNR and CDR2 is FQNEAQ (reference sequence). The V segment lost 4 bases and the J segment 6 bases; nucleotides outside the gene matches: 8. The CDR3 contains 15 residues.

This clone was seen more than once but under ten times. The chain links TRBV9 to TRBJ2-1; D perhaps matches TRBD2 (5 bases). The V end was cut by 6 bases, the J end by 2 bases, with 15 bases between. Germline V CDR1 and CDR2: SGDLS, YYNGEE. This CDR3 spans 15 amino acids. The CDR3 DNA is TGTGCCAGCACCGCAAGCGGAGCGACCTACAATGAGCAGTTCTTC. Its protein product is CASTASGATYNEQFF.

CDR3 sequence reads: CASRFRDTNTGELFF. The CDR3 DNA reads as TGTGCCAGCAGATTCCGGGACACGAACACCGGGGAGCTGTTTTTT. V and J are TRBV5-4 and TRBJ2-2, with a possible D match to TRBD1 (6 bases). Deletions cut 5 bases from V and 0 bases from J, with 11 bases between. The germline V gene encodes CDR1 SGHNT and CDR2 YYREEE (reference sequence). The CDR3 loop spans 15 amino acids.

The chain is built from TRBV7-2 and TRBJ2-3; D is uncertain. Germline lookup yields CDR1 SGHTA and CDR2 FQGNSA. The CDR3 has 15 amino acids. Trimming pared 4 bases from V and 0 bases from J, leaving 11 bases between. The CDR3 sequence: CASSSRRPSTDTQYF. In DNA, the CDR3 is TGTGCCAGCAGCTCCCGCAGGCCCAGCACAGATACGCAGTATTTT.

The chain uses TRBV5-6 and TRBJ2-5, with TRBD1 identical over 7 bases. The junction had 4 bases not matched to a gene; V was cut back by 0 bases and J by 5 bases. The germline CDR1 and CDR2 sequences are SGHDT and YYEEEE. There are 14 residues in the CDR3. CDR3 protein: CASSLGGRGETQYF. CDR3 DNA sequence: TGTGCCAGCAGCTTGGGGGGCAGGGGGGAGACCCAGTACTTC. The variable domain in full, with the rest retrieved from reference TRBV5-6 and TRBJ2-5, is DAGVTQSPTHLIKTRGQQVTLRCSPKSGHDTVSWYQQALGQGPQFIFQYYEEEERQRGNFPDRFSGHQFPNYSSELNVNALLLGDSALYLCASSLGGRGETQYFGPGTRLLVL.

This clone was seen more than once but under ten times. The J gene is TRBJ2-3, the V gene TRBV18; TRBD2 agrees at 10 bases. Unmatched junction bases numbered 6, after V lost 6 bases and J lost 0 bases. The CDR3 covers 16 residues. Germline V gives CDR1 KGHSH, CDR2 LQKENI. The CDR3 bases are TGTGCCAGCTCCCCAACGACTAGCGGGAGCACAGATACGCAGTATTTT. Amino acid sequence: CASSPTTSGSTDTQYF.

The V gene is TRBV7-2, the J gene TRBJ2-7, with D maybe TRBD2 (6 bases). The length of the CDR3 is 13 residues. Trimming took 3 bases from V and 3 from J, leaving 9 bases between them. Germline V gene data show CDR1 as SGHTA and CDR2 as FQGNSA. The CDR3 DNA is TGTGCCAGCAGCTTTAAGGGAGGCTACGAGCAGTACTTC. Its translation: CASSFKGGYEQYF.

This clone was seen a single time. This sequence joins TRBV4-2 and TRBJ2-5; 8 bases match TRBD2. J gave up 5 bases and V 0 bases, and 11 bases lay outside the gene matches. Germline CDR1 and CDR2: LGHNA and YNFKEQ. This CDR3 spans 17 amino acids. The chain's CDR3 is CASSQDFGSGKRETQYF. DNA of the CDR3: TGTGCCAGCAGCCAAGATTTTGGTAGCGGGAAAAGGGAGACCCAGTACTTC.

The rearrangement joins TRBV11-2 to TRBJ2-7; 8 bases match TRBD2. Trimming removed 5 bases from V and 1 base from J; junction bases left unmatched: 4. From germline, CDR1 is SGHAT and CDR2 FQNNGV. This CDR3 is 14 amino acids long. The CDR3: CASSPVAGSYEQYF. The CDR3 DNA reads as TGTGCCAGCAGCCCAGTAGCGGGGTCCTACGAGCAGTACTTC.

The rearrangement uses TRBV18 and TRBJ1-3; 7 bases fit TRBD1. After removal of 2 bases from V and 2 bases from J, the junction contained 6 bases not matched to a gene. Germline V gene sequence: CDR1 KGHSH, CDR2 LQKENI. This CDR3 is 16 amino acids long. The CDR3 DNA follows: TGTGCCAGCTCACCAGATCTACAGGGGACTGGAAACACCATATATTTT. It specifies CASSPDLQGTGNTIYF.

The V and J genes are TRBV18 and TRBJ2-7; possibly TRBD1 for D (5 bases). V was shortened by 3 bases and J by 5 bases, with 8 bases between the two germline ends. The CDR3 has 12 amino acids. The V gene's germline CDR1 is KGHSH and CDR2 LQKENI. CDR3 DNA: TGTGCCAGCTCACCGCAGGGTCACGAGCAGTACGTC. Translation: CASSPQGHEQYV.

This clone was observed a handful of times. V gene TRBV29-1 combines with J gene TRBJ1-2, with 9 bases that match TRBD1. Germline assignment: CDR1 SQVTM and CDR2 ANQGSEA. J was trimmed by 8 bases and V by 7 bases; bases with no gene match: 8. The CDR3 covers 12 residues. The CDR3 DNA follows: TGCAGCGGTCTTACAGGGGGCTCGGGCTACACCTTC. Its protein is CSGLTGGSGYTF.

This clone was found a few times. The chain couples TRBV19 to TRBJ1-3, with a weak D call TRBD1 (6 bases). The CDR3 loop spans 13 amino acids. CDR1 and CDR2 (germline): LNHDA, SQIVND (reference sequence). With 7 bases removed from V and 3 bases from J, the gap between germline ends came to 10 bases. The CDR3 DNA reads TGTGCCAGTAACTCGGACAGTGGAAACACCATATATTTT. It codes for CASNSDSGNTIYF.

The chain links TRBV30 to TRBJ2-7; 13 positions match TRBD2. Germline CDR1 GTSNPN, CDR2 SVGIG (reference sequence). V lost 2 bases, J lost 3 bases, and 13 bases stayed unmatched. The CDR3 has 18 residues. DNA for the CDR3: TGTGCCTGGAGTTGGGGCCATACCACTAGCGGGAGGGGCTACGAGCAGTACGTC. Protein product: CAWSWGHTTSGRGYEQYV.

In regard to this clone: Additional DNA sequences in this sample encode the identical CDR3. The gene calls are TRBV5-4 and TRBJ2-1; 7 bases are shared with TRBD2. V was clipped by 0 bases and J by 0 bases; unmatched bases: 0. Per germline, CDR1 SGHNT and CDR2 YYREEE (reference sequence). CDR3 length equals 15 residues. The CDR3 region has the DNA TGTGCCAGCAGCTTGGGCGGGAGCTCCTACAATGAGCAGTTCTTC. Amino acid sequence: CASSLGGSSYNEQFF.

This clone was observed a few times. V usage is TRBV5-6 and J usage is TRBJ2-2; 7 bases line up with TRBD1. The CDR3 consists of 15 residues. V shed 4 bases, J shed 3 bases, and the junction held 6 bases outside the gene matches. The germline gives CDR1 SGHDT, CDR2 YYEEEE. The CDR3 DNA is TGTGCCAGCAGCACCGACAGGGCTTACACCGGGGAGCTGTTTTTT. Translating gives CASSTDRAYTGELFF.

The chain uses TRBV5-1 and TRBJ2-2, with TRBD1 matching 10 bases. The CDR3 covers 15 residues. The trim removed 9 bases at V and 6 bases at J, leaving 11 bases unmatched. Germline CDR1 reads SGHRS; CDR2 reads YFSETQ. The CDR3 coding sequence is TGCGCCACCCGAACGGGGACAGGGGACGCCGGGGAGCTGTTTTTT. This sequence encodes CATRTGTGDAGELFF.

The CDR3 region has the DNA TGTGCCAGTAGTATAGAGGGTAGCGGGCCCTACAATGAGCAGTTCTTC. It is translated as CASSIEGSGPYNEQFF. The rearrangement links TRBV19 to TRBJ2-1; 7 nucleotides line up with TRBD2. The CDR3 has 16 residues. Trimming at V came to 0 bases and at J to 2 bases, leaving 4 bases not matched to a gene. The germline V gene encodes CDR1 LNHDA and CDR2 SQIVND (reference sequence).